What follows are 18 T cell receptor beta chains derived from one specimen sequenced in a study of beta chain features in type 1 diabetes. Study-level points and caveats: All four CD4+ subsets from Type 1 diabetes patients carried moderately but significantly shorter TCRB CDR3s.

The whole isolated RNA underwent reverse transcription, so sequencing captured expressed TCRB transcripts. Libraries were prepared by immunoSEQ multiplex PCR; TCRdb keeps only in-frame clonotypes and omits some of them. Here the sample spans hundreds of thousands of clones, over 12% being singletons. No cognate antigen is known for these TCRs. The sample taken for sequencing was naive CD4+ T cells from blood. The receptors here all came from a man between 18 and 29 years old with type 1 diabetes.

There are a few counts of this clone. Different DNA sequences within this sample yield the same CDR3. The chain combines TRBV9 with TRBJ1-3; D is unresolved. Germline loops: CDR1 SGDLS, CDR2 YYNGEE. CDR3 length: 14 amino acids. Trimming left V 1 base short and J 0 bases short, with 5 bases between. The CDR3 loop reads CASSVQSSGNTIYF. CDR3 DNA sequence: TGTGCCAGCAGCGTACAGAGCTCTGGAAACACCATATATTTT.

The chain recombines TRBV5-5 with TRBJ2-4; the D is unclear. V was shortened by 0 bases and J by 10 bases, with 5 bases between the two germline ends. The CDR3 runs to 11 residues. Germline CDR1 is SGHKS and CDR2 is YYEKEE (reference sequence). This CDR3 reads CASSLGGIQYF. CDR3 DNA sequence: TGTGCCAGCAGCTTGGGAGGAATTCAGTACTTC.

The chain couples TRBV9 to TRBJ1-6; the match to TRBD1 covers 9 bases. Per the germline V gene, CDR1 is SGDLS and CDR2 is YYNGEE. This CDR3 is 16 amino acids long. V lost 4 bases and J lost 5; bases outside the gene matches: 7. The DNA for the CDR3 is TGTGCCAGCAGCACGGGACAGGGATTAGATAATTCACCCCTCCACTTT. Translation gives CASSTGQGLDNSPLHF. The whole variable domain, remainder taken from reference TRBV9 and TRBJ1-6, is DSGVTQTPKHLITATGQRVTLRCSPRSGDLSVYWYQQSLDQGLQFLIQYYNGEERAKGNILERFSAQQFPDLHSELNLSSLELGDSALYFCASSTGQGLDNSPLHFGNGTRLTVT.

This chain joins TRBV18 and TRBJ1-5; TRBD1 aligns across 11 bases. V lost 6 bases to trimming and J lost 2 bases; unmatched junction nucleotides: 6. Germline assignment: CDR1 KGHSH and CDR2 LQKENI. This CDR3 has 16 amino acids. CDR3 bases: TGTGCCAGCTCGTGGACAGGGGGCAACGGCAATCAGCCCCAGCATTTT. Amino acids: CASSWTGGNGNQPQHF.

The rearrangement links TRBV4-2 to TRBJ2-1, with D unresolved. The CDR3 sequence is 15 residues long. CDR1 LGHNA and CDR2 YNFKEQ come from the germline V gene. The V and J ends lost 1 base and 0 bases respectively, with 7 bases between them. The CDR3 spells CASSQGRSSYNEQFF. For the CDR3, the DNA is TGTGCCAGCAGCCAAGGAAGGAGCTCCTACAATGAGCAGTTCTTC.

The chain is built from TRBV4-1 and TRBJ1-5; D might be TRBD1 (6 bases). The closer fit of TRBJ2-3 to the DNA end suggests the J call may be wrong. The CDR3 spans 16 residues. Germline V gene data show CDR1 as MGHRA and CDR2 as YSYEKL. CDR3 amino acids: CASSQVHREGWQPQYF. As DNA, the CDR3 is TGCGCCAGCAGCCAAGTGCACAGGGAAGGATGGCAGCCCCAGTATTTT.

The genes are TRBV9 and TRBJ2-1; D ambiguous. The germline V and J ends were trimmed by 0 bases and 2 bases, with 9 bases remaining between them. This CDR3 has 15 amino acids. The germline CDR1 and CDR2 sequences are SGDLS and YYNGEE. Here the CDR3 reads CASSVGWPTYNEQFF. CDR3 sequence (DNA): TGTGCCAGCAGCGTAGGGTGGCCGACCTACAATGAGCAGTTCTTC. The entire variable domain, with the rest obtained from reference TRBV9 and TRBJ2-1, is as follows: DSGVTQTPKHLITATGQRVTLRCSPRSGDLSVYWYQQSLDQGLQFLIQYYNGEERAKGNILERFSAQQFPDLHSELNLSSLELGDSALYFCASSVGWPTYNEQFFGPGTRLTVL.

This sequence joins TRBV19 and TRBJ2-1; the D gene is possibly TRBD2 (6 bases). The V gene's germline CDR1 is LNHDA and CDR2 SQIVND (reference sequence). Trimming stripped 6 bases from V and 2 bases from J, with 11 bases between. The CDR3 contains 14 residues. In DNA, the CDR3 is TGTGCCAGTAGCCGGGACTTACCCTACAATGAGCAGTTCTTC. Translation gives CASSRDLPYNEQFF. The full variable domain, rest sourced from reference TRBV19 and TRBJ2-1, is DGGITQSPKYLFRKEGQNVTLSCEQNLNHDAMYWYRQDPGQGLRLIYYSQIVNDFQKGDIAEGYSVSREKKESFPLTVTSAQKNPTAFYLCASSRDLPYNEQFFGPGTRLTVL.

V and J are TRBV7-2 and TRBJ2-7, with unresolved D. Trimming stripped 4 bases from V and 1 base from J, with 14 bases between. There are 15 residues in the CDR3. Germline values: CDR1 SGHTA, CDR2 FQGNSA. The CDR3: CASSSEITRSYEQYF. CDR3 nucleotides: TGTGCCAGCAGCTCCGAGATTACTCGATCCTACGAGCAGTACTTC. Supplemented by reference TRBV7-2 and TRBJ2-7, the full variable domain reads GAGVSQSPSNKVTEKGKDVELRCDPISGHTALYWYRQSLGQGLEFLIYFQGNSAPDKSGLPSDRFSAERTGGSVSTLTIQRTQQEDSAVYLCASSSEITRSYEQYFGPGTRLTVT.

This clone was seen a few times. The gene calls are TRBV7-2 and TRBJ2-3; 7 bases agree with TRBD2. This CDR3 region has 14 residues. With 1 base clipped from V and 5 bases from J, the junction kept 3 bases outside the gene matches. Germline lookup yields CDR1 SGHTA and CDR2 FQGNSA. The CDR3 region has the DNA TGTGCCAGCAGCTTAGTTCGCGGGGGAGATACGCAGTATTTT. Its translation is CASSLVRGGDTQYF.

The chain links TRBV19 to TRBJ1-1, with D possibly being TRBD1 (5 bases). Germline-derived CDR1 and CDR2 are LNHDA and SQIVND (reference sequence). This CDR3 is 13 amino acids long. V lost 7 bases, J lost 5 bases, and 14 bases lay in between. CDR3 sequence reads: CASIKWGETEAFF. The DNA for the CDR3 is TGTGCCAGTATCAAATGGGGGGAAACTGAAGCTTTCTTT.

The chain carries TRBV5-1 and TRBJ1-1; D perhaps matches TRBD1 (5 bases). With 4 bases removed from V and 1 base from J, the gap between germline ends came to 11 bases. The CDR3 has 14 amino acids. Germline assignment: CDR1 SGHRS and CDR2 YFSETQ. The CDR3 spells CASSPRGANTEAFF. The CDR3 DNA follows: TGCGCCAGCAGCCCCCGTGGGGCGAACACTGAAGCTTTCTTT.

J is TRBJ2-5 and V is TRBV7-9; the D is unclear. The ends were cut back, 1 base at V and 4 bases at J, with 10 bases in the middle. The length of the CDR3 is 14 residues. Looked up from germline, CDR1 is SEHNR and CDR2 is FQNEAQ (reference sequence). The CDR3 DNA sequence: TGTGCCAGCAGCTTAGGCTCCGCCGGAGAGACCCAGTACTTC. Residues: CASSLGSAGETQYF. Full variable domain (rest looked up from reference TRBV7-9 and TRBJ2-5): DTGVSQNPRHKITKRGQNVTFRCDPISEHNRLYWYRQTLGQGPEFLTYFQNEAQLEKSRLLSDRFSAERPKGSFSTLEIQRTEQGDSAMYLCASSLGSAGETQYFGPGTRLLVL.

The V gene is TRBV5-1, the J gene TRBJ2-5, with a possible D match to TRBD1 (6 bases). The germline V and J ends were trimmed by 6 bases and 2 bases, with 17 bases remaining between them. CDR1 and CDR2 (germline): SGHRS, YFSETQ. This CDR3 is built from 15 residues. The CDR3 nucleotides are TGCGCCAGCAAGACAGGCGTCCACCAACAAGAGACCCAGTACTTC. It translates to CASKTGVHQQETQYF.

This clone was observed a few times. The rearrangement links TRBV15 to TRBJ2-4; possible D gene TRBD2, 6 bases. V dropped 3 bases and J dropped 1 base, with 16 bases sitting between them. Germline lookup yields CDR1 LNHNV and CDR2 YYDKDF (reference sequence). There are 17 residues in the CDR3. The CDR3 DNA reads as TGTGCCACCAGCAGTCCTCCGGCGGGGTCGGCCAAAAACATTCAGTACTTC. Translation: CATSSPPAGSAKNIQYF.

For the CDR3, the DNA is TGTGCCAGTAGGCTCGACAGGGGTTCCTACGAGCAGTACTTC. It translates to CASRLDRGSYEQYF. The V call is TRBV19, the J call TRBJ2-7; 8 nucleotides line up with TRBD1. This CDR3 comprises 14 residues. V trimming: 6 bases; J trimming: 1 base; junction bases outside the gene matches: 5. Looked up from germline, CDR1 is LNHDA and CDR2 is SQIVND (reference sequence).

This clone has only a few counts. The chain uses TRBV13 and TRBJ2-1; tentatively, D is TRBD1 (6 bases). Germline values: CDR1 PRHDT, CDR2 FYEKMQ (reference sequence). CDR3 length: 13 residues. The V gene lost 4 bases and the J gene lost 6 bases, with 10 bases spanning the gap. In nucleotides, the CDR3 is TGTGCCAGCAGCTCCACAGGGTTCAATGAGCAGTTCTTC. Its translation is CASSSTGFNEQFF.

This sequence joins TRBV7-3 and TRBJ2-1, with a weak D call TRBD2 (7 bases). Germline V gene sequence: CDR1 SGHTA, CDR2 FQGTGA. The V end was cut by 6 bases, the J end by 4 bases, with 16 bases between. The CDR3 runs to 15 residues. Here the CDR3 DNA reads TGTGCCAGCAGTCCCCTAGGGGGGGAGTACAATGAGCAGTTCTTC. Residues: CASSPLGGEYNEQFF.